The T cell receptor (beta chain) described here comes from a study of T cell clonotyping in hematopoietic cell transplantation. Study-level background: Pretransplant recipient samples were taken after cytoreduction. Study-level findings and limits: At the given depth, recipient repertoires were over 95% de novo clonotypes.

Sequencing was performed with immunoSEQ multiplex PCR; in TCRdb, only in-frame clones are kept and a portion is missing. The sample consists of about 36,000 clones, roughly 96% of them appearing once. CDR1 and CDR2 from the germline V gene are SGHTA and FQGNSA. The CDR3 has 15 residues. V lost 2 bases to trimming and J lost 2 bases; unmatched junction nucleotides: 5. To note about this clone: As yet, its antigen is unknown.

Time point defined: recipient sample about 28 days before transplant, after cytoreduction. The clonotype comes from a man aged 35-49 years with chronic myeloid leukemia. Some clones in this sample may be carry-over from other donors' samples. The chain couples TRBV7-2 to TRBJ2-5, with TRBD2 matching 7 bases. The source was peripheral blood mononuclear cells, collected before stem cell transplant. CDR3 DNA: TGTGCCAGCAGCTTACTGGGGACTACGCAAGAGACCCAGTACTTC. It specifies CASSLLGTTQETQYF.